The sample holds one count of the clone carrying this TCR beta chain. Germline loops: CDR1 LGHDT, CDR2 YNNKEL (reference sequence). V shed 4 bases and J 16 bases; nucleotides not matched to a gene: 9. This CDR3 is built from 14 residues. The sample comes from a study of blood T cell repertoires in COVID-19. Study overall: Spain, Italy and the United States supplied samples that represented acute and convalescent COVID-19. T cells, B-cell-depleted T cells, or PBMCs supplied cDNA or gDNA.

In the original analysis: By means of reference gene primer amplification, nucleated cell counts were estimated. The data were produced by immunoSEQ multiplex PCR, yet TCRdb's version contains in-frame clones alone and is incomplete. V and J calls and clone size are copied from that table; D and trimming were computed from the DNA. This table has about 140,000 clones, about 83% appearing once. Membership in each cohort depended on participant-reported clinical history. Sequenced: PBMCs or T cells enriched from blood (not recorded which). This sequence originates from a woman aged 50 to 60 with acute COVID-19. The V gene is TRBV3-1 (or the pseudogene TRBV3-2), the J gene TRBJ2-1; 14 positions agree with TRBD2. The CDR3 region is CASSLIMGLAGVFF. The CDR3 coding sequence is TGTGCCAGCAGCCTCATAATGGGACTAGCGGGAGTCTTCTTC.